The 25 T cell receptor beta chains in this list originate from one sample, sequenced in a study of CD8 T cells in Susac syndrome. RNA, at about 0.45 to 1 ug, was reverse transcribed with random hexamers. One entry per CDR3 protein, called by TCRdb with MiXCR from the immunoSEQ multiplex PCR reads. This sample has some 120,000 distinct CDR3 sequences, with 90% to 95% found just once. Sequencing was performed on CD8+ T cells from PBMCs. The receptors shown here come from a human donor with Susac syndrome.

This clonotype was recorded once. The chain combines TRBV4-2 with TRBJ2-5, with 9 bases matching TRBD2. The ends lost 3 bases at V and 0 bases at J; junction bases unmatched: 8. Germline V lookup: CDR1 LGHNA, CDR2 YNFKEQ. The CDR3 is made up of 17 amino acids. CDR3: CASSHPTSGEYQETQYF. The CDR3, as DNA: TGTGCCAGCAGCCACCCGACTAGCGGAGAGTACCAAGAGACCCAGTACTTC.

This clonotype was seen only a few times. The V call is TRBV4-1, the J call TRBJ1-1; D gene uncertain. The CDR3 is 15 residues long. The germline V gene encodes CDR1 MGHRA and CDR2 YSYEKL. Trimming removed 0 bases from V and 0 bases from J, with 8 bases in between. CDR3 loop: CASSQDPGLNTEAFF. CDR3 DNA: TGCGCCAGCAGCCAAGATCCGGGGTTGAACACTGAAGCTTTCTTT.

The chain uses TRBV2 and TRBJ1-2; 8 bases agree with TRBD1. This CDR3 contains 14 residues. Germline values: CDR1 SNHLY, CDR2 FYNNEI. V dropped 3 bases and J dropped 3; count of bases not matched to a gene: 3. CDR3 amino acids: CASSDRGPDYGYTF. The CDR3, as DNA: TGTGCCAGCAGTGACAGGGGGCCTGACTATGGCTACACCTTC.

The V and J genes are TRBV19 and TRBJ2-1, with D possibly TRBD2 on 6 matching bases. The CDR3 spans 13 residues. V was pared by 3 bases and J by 10 bases, with 13 bases between. The germline V gene has CDR1 LNHDA and CDR2 SQIVND (reference sequence). As DNA, the CDR3 is TGTGCCAGTAGTATGCACTTAGGGAGGGAGCAGTTCTTC. Protein product: CASSMHLGREQFF.

V gene TRBV6-1 combines with J gene TRBJ1-2, with unresolved D. The germline gives CDR1 MNHNS, CDR2 SASEGT. The CDR3 length is 15 residues. Between the trimmed V and J ends, which lost 4 bases and 4 bases, there was a span of 16 bases. CDR3 DNA: TGTGCCAGCAGTGGGTTCACTGACTTGGGCTATGGCTACACCTTC. Translation gives CASSGFTDLGYGYTF.

V and J are TRBV6-4 and TRBJ1-6; D not certain. The V gene's germline CDR1 is MRHNA and CDR2 SNTAGT. V lost 4 bases and J 4 bases, leaving 14 bases between the germline ends. This CDR3 contains 16 residues. The CDR3 loop is CASSATADLYNSPLHF. CDR3 in DNA: TGTGCCAGCAGTGCCACAGCGGACCTATATAATTCACCCCTCCACTTT.

The V gene is TRBV3-1, the J gene TRBJ1-6; D is ambiguous. The CDR3 is 17 amino acids. The V end was cut by 0 bases, the J end by 2 bases, with 11 bases between. The germline gives CDR1 LGHDT, CDR2 YNNKEL (reference sequence). CDR3: CASSQEVRSTYNSPLHF. Here the CDR3 DNA reads TGTGCCAGCAGCCAAGAAGTTAGGAGCACCTATAATTCACCCCTCCACTTT.

This clonotype was seen a handful of times. V gene TRBV6-1 combines with J gene TRBJ2-5; no definite D call. CDR1 and CDR2 from the germline V gene are MNHNS and SASEGT. Between the trimmed V and J ends, which lost 6 bases and 2 bases, there was a span of 16 bases. The CDR3 consists of 15 residues. CDR3 bases: TGTGCCAGCAGCCCGTCCCTAGGGTCGCAAGAGACCCAGTACTTC. This sequence encodes CASSPSLGSQETQYF.

The CDR3 DNA is TGTGCCAGCGGGGAGGTGAACACTGAAGCTTTCTTT. It codes for CASGEVNTEAFF. This chain connects TRBV19 to TRBJ1-1; D is unresolved. From germline, CDR1 is LNHDA and CDR2 SQIVND (reference sequence). The CDR3 is 12 residues long. Trimming took off 9 bases at V and 0 bases at J, with 8 bases between the two ends.

J is TRBJ2-2 and V is TRBV27; 12 nucleotides match TRBD1. CDR1 and CDR2 (germline): MNHEY, SMNVEV (reference sequence). After removal of 7 bases from V and 6 bases from J, the junction contained 6 bases not matched to a gene. This CDR3 spans 15 amino acids. CDR3 sequence: CASTRDRGQAGELFF. The CDR3 DNA sequence: TGTGCCAGCACCAGGGACAGGGGGCAAGCCGGGGAGCTGTTTTTT.

V and J are TRBV4-2 and TRBJ2-5; D is ambiguous. This CDR3 is built from 15 residues. The germline V gene has CDR1 LGHNA and CDR2 YNFKEQ. The ends were cut back, 8 bases at V and 5 bases at J, with 21 bases in the middle. The CDR3 sequence is CASSLGVRRDETQYF. In DNA, the CDR3 is TGTGCCAGCTCCCTCGGCGTCAGGAGAGACGAGACCCAGTACTTC.

V and J are TRBV20-1 and TRBJ2-5, with 9 bases matching TRBD2. CDR1 and CDR2 (germline): DFQATT, SNEGSKA (reference sequence). Trimming removed 3 bases from V and 4 bases from J; junction bases left unmatched: 9. The CDR3 covers 15 residues. The CDR3 nucleotides read TGCAGTGCTAGCGGGCGGGAGGGCCGTAGAGAGACCCAGTACTTC. Protein product: CSASGREGRRETQYF.

CDR3 amino acids: CASSIGPRADTQYF. The CDR3 DNA follows: TGTGCCAGTAGTATCGGACCAAGGGCAGATACGCAGTATTTT. The chain carries TRBV19 and TRBJ2-3; D is unresolved. Trimming removed 3 bases from V and 4 bases from J, with 11 bases in between. The CDR3 covers 14 residues. CDR1 is LNHDA and CDR2 is SQIVND in the germline V gene (reference sequence).

The genes are TRBV27 and TRBJ2-5, with a weak D call TRBD2 (6 bases). CDR3 size: 15 residues. Per the germline V gene, CDR1 is MNHEY and CDR2 is SMNVEV (reference sequence). Trimming cost V 5 bases and J 2 bases, with 15 bases left between them. The CDR3 bases are TGTGCCAGCAGTCCGGGCGGGACGGATCAAGAGACCCAGTACTTC. Protein sequence: CASSPGGTDQETQYF.

Here the CDR3 DNA reads TGCAGTGCTAGAGATATCCTCCGGAGCTCCTACAATGAGCAGTTCTTC. This translates into CSARDILRSSYNEQFF. This chain links TRBV20-1 with TRBJ2-1; no firm D call. The CDR3 is 16 residues long. Germline V gene sequence: CDR1 DFQATT, CDR2 SNEGSKA (reference sequence). Trimming removed 0 bases at V and 0 bases at J, with 12 bases between.

J is TRBJ2-3 and V is TRBV7-9; D gene uncertain. Germline-derived CDR1 and CDR2 are SEHNR and FQNEAQ (reference sequence). The CDR3 sequence is 16 residues long. Trimming took off 5 bases at V and 5 bases at J, with 20 bases between the two ends. CDR3 sequence reads: CASSPNRPASGDTQYF. DNA of the CDR3: TGTGCCAGCAGCCCAAATAGGCCGGCTTCGGGAGATACGCAGTATTTT.

The chain combines TRBV13 with TRBJ1-3; D gene unclear. The germline CDR1 and CDR2 sequences are PRHDT and FYEKMQ (reference sequence). The CDR3 totals 14 residues. Trimming left V 10 bases short and J 2 bases short, with 15 bases between. The CDR3 spells CATIEMGTGNTIYF. In DNA form, the CDR3 reads TGTGCCACCATCGAGATGGGAACTGGAAACACCATATATTTT.

The genes are TRBV20-1 and TRBJ2-2, with 8 bases matching TRBD2. The CDR3 is made up of 16 amino acids. CDR1 DFQATT and CDR2 SNEGSKA come from the germline V gene (reference sequence). Trimming removed 0 bases from V and 0 bases from J; junction bases left unmatched: 3. In DNA, the CDR3 is TGCAGTGCTAGAGATTATAGCGGGACGAACACCGGGGAGCTGTTTTTT. Translating it yields CSARDYSGTNTGELFF.

V and J are TRBV7-3 and TRBJ2-3; 8 bases are shared with TRBD2. CDR1 and CDR2 from the germline V gene are SGHTA and FQGTGA. The CDR3 sequence is 15 residues long. The J segment lost 0 bases and the V segment lost 3 bases, leaving 2 bases of the junction unmatched. CDR3 coding DNA: TGTGCCAGCAGCTTTAGCGGGGCTAGCACAGATACGCAGTATTTT. This gives the protein CASSFSGASTDTQYF.

This chain connects TRBV20-1 to TRBJ1-1; a possible D gene is TRBD1 (5 bases). Trimming left V 1 base short and J 3 bases short, with 12 bases between. Germline V gene sequence: CDR1 DFQATT, CDR2 SNEGSKA (reference sequence). The CDR3 contains 14 residues. This CDR3 is CSARGSLGDTEAFF. CDR3 sequence (DNA): TGCAGTGCTAGAGGGAGTTTGGGGGACACTGAAGCTTTCTTT.

V usage is TRBV6-1 and J usage is TRBJ2-1; perhaps TRBD2 as D (7 bases). The V and J ends lost 1 base and 6 bases respectively, with 13 bases between them. The germline gives CDR1 MNHNS, CDR2 SASEGT. The CDR3 is 15 amino acids. For the CDR3, the DNA is TGTGCCAGCAGTGAAGGGGGCGGGGGCCCCAATGAGCAGTTCTTC. Translating it yields CASSEGGGGPNEQFF.

The chain is built from TRBV12-5 and TRBJ2-1, with D possibly TRBD1 on 5 matching bases. Germline CDR1 is LGHNT and CDR2 is FRNRAP. V was trimmed by 6 bases and J by 5 bases, leaving 14 bases between them. This CDR3 has 14 amino acids. For the CDR3, the DNA is TGTGCTAGTGGAGACAGCTTTTGGGACAATGAGCAGTTCTTC. Translated: CASGDSFWDNEQFF.

V is TRBV25-1 and J is TRBJ1-5; D gene unclear. This CDR3 region has 13 residues. Trimming left V 2 bases short and J 5 bases short, with 7 bases between. From germline, CDR1 is MGHDK and CDR2 SYGVNS. This CDR3 reads CASSEDGHQPQHF. The DNA of the CDR3 is TGTGCCAGCAGTGAAGACGGGCATCAGCCCCAGCATTTT.

The chain links TRBV20-1 to TRBJ2-7; D is unresolved. The V end lost 3 bases, the J end lost 1 base, and 4 bases lay between the germline ends. The CDR3 has 11 amino acids. The germline V gene has CDR1 DFQATT and CDR2 SNEGSKA (reference sequence). CDR3: CSASTSYEQYF. For the CDR3, the DNA is TGCAGTGCTAGTACTTCCTACGAGCAGTACTTC.

V usage is TRBV13 and J usage is TRBJ2-7; possibly TRBD1 for D (6 bases). The V gene lost 2 bases and the J gene lost 2 bases, with 10 bases spanning the gap. Germline CDR1 and CDR2: PRHDT and FYEKMQ (reference sequence). There are 14 residues in the CDR3. The CDR3 loop reads CASSLNGQPYEQYF. In nucleotides, the CDR3 is TGTGCCAGCAGCTTAAACGGACAGCCCTACGAGCAGTACTTC.